This T cell receptor beta chain was found in a study of blood T cell repertoires in COVID-19. In the study overall: From T cells, B-cell-depleted T cells, or PBMCs came the material, which was cDNA or gDNA.

Trimming removed 7 bases at V and 5 bases at J, with 20 bases between. The CDR3 is 15 residues long. The germline V gene encodes CDR1 MNHEY and CDR2 SVGAGI. In the original processing: Nucleated cell counts were estimated from reference gene primer amplification. Repertoires were generated with immunoSEQ multiplex PCR, while TCRdb's copy carries only in-frame clones and drops some. Clone size and the V and J calls come from that table; the DNA yielded D and trimming. The repertoire holds fewer than 250,000 clones, with around 88% as singletons. Participant age was roughly 18 to 95 years, and participants resided in about two dozen US areas.

This TCR was recovered from a woman aged 45-65 years who had recovered from COVID-19. Sequenced material: PBMCs or T cells enriched from blood (not recorded which). V usage is TRBV6-5 and J usage is TRBJ1-2; a weak D match, TRBD1 (6 bases). In DNA, the CDR3 is TGTGCCAGCACCCACACACCCCCAGGGGCATATGGCTACACCTTC. This translates into CASTHTPPGAYGYTF.